The sequence of this TCR beta chain was determined in a study of blood T cells in healthy people across ages. Study as a whole: Template switching picked up about one barcoded beta molecule for each two T cells. Findings and caveats of the study: Unsorted PBMC material precluded a definitive naive versus antigen-experienced comparison.

This clonotype was counted a few times. Its cognate antigen is unknown. Germline-derived CDR1 and CDR2 are SGHRS and YFSETQ. The CDR3 is 12 residues long. Extracted total RNA amounted to at least 5.5 micrograms for each sample. A second 7 to 11 cycle PCR used barcoded and J-beta primers. TCRdb re-derived calls from the 5' RACE reads in MiXCR, one entry per CDR3 protein. Here the sample spans about 570,000 distinct CDR3 sequences, about 26% being singletons. The genes are TRBV5-1 and TRBJ2-5; no definite D call. Gene TRBJ2-1 matches the end of the DNA better, so the J call may be wrong. Source material: blood. The sequence came from a woman aged 70 to 79 in good health. The CDR3 here is CASSLASREQFF. CDR3 in DNA: TGCGCCAGCAGCTTGGCATCGAGAGAGCAGTTCTTC.